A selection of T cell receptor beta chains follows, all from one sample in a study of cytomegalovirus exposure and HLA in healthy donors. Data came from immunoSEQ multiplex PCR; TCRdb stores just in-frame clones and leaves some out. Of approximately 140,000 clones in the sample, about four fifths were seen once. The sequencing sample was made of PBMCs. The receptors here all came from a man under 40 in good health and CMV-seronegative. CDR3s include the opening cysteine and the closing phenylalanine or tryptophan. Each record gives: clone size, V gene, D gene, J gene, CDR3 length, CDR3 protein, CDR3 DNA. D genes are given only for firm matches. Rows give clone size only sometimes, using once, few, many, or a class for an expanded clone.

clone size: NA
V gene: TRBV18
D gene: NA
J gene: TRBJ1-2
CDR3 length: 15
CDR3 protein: CASSPPFSTNYGYTF
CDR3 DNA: TGTGCCAGCTCACCACCGTTTTCAACTAACTATGGCTACACCTTC

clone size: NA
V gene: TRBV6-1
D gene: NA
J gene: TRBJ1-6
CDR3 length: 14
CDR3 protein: CASSWEGVSSPLHF
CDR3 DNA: TGTGCCAGCAGTTGGGAGGGAGTCTCTTCACCCCTCCACTTT

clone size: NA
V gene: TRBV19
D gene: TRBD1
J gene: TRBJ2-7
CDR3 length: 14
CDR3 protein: CASRGQGETYEQYF
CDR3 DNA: TGTGCCAGTAGAGGACAGGGGGAGACCTACGAGCAGTACTTC

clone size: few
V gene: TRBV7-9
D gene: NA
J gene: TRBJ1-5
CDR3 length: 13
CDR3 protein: CASQIAGNQPQHF
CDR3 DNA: TGTGCCAGCCAAATCGCAGGTAATCAGCCCCAGCATTTT

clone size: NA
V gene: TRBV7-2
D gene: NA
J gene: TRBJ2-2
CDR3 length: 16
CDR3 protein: CASSLVAGRNTGELFF
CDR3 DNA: TGTGCCAGCAGCTTAGTTGCGGGGAGGAACACCGGGGAGCTGTTTTTT

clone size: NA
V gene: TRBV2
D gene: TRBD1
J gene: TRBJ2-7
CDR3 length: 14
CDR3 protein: CASSDGTAAYEQYF
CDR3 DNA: TGTGCCAGCAGTGACGGGACAGCGGCCTACGAGCAGTACTTC

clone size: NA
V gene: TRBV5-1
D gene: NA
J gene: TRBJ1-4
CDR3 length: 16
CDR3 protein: CASSLAPQDFNEKLFF
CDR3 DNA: TGCGCCAGCAGCTTGGCTCCACAAGACTTTAATGAAAAACTGTTTTTT

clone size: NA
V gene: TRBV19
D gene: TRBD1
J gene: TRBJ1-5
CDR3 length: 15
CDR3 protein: CASNGQGALNQPQHF
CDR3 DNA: TGTGCCAGTAATGGACAGGGGGCCCTCAATCAGCCCCAGCATTTT

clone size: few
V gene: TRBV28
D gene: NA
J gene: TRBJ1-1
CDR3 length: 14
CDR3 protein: CASSFPDRNTEAFF
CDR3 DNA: TGTGCCAGCAGTTTCCCCGACAGAAACACTGAAGCTTTCTTT

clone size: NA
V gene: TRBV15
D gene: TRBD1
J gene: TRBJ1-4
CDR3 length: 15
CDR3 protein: CATSRDRQGFEKLFF
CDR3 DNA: TGTGCCACCAGCAGAGATCGACAGGGGTTCGAAAAACTGTTTTTT

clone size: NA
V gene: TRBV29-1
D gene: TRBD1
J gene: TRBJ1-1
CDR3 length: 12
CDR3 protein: CSAGQGDAEAFF
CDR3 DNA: TGCAGCGCCGGACAGGGTGACGCTGAAGCTTTCTTT

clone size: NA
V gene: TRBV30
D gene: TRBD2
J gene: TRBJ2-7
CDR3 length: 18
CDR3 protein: CAWSGLAGLGLHSYEQYF
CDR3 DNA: TGTGCCTGGAGTGGGCTAGCGGGACTAGGTCTTCACTCCTACGAGCAGTACTTC

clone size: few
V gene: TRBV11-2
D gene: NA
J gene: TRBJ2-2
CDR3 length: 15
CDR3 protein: CASSPTGHWTGELFF
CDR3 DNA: TGTGCCAGCAGCCCGACTGGACACTGGACCGGGGAGCTGTTTTTT

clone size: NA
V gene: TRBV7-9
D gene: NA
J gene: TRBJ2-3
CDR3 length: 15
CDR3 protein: CASSWWAESTDTQYF
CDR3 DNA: TGTGCCAGCAGCTGGTGGGCAGAGTCGACAGATACGCAGTATTTT

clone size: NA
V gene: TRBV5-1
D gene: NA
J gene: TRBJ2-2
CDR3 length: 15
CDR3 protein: CASSLGAAGTGELFF
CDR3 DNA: TGCGCCAGCAGCTTGGGCGCGGCGGGGACCGGGGAGCTGTTTTTT

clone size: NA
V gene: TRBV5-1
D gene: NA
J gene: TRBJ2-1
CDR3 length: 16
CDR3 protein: CASSLATSSSYNEQFF
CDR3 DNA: TGCGCCAGCAGCTTGGCCACCTCTAGCTCCTACAATGAGCAGTTCTTC

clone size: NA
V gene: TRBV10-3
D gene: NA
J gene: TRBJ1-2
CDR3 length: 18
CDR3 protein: CAISEPPPGAESNYGYTF
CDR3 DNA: TGTGCCATCAGTGAGCCACCTCCAGGGGCCGAGTCTAACTATGGCTACACCTTC

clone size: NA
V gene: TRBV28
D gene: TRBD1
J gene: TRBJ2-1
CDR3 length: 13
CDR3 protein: CASSNRDRGEQFF
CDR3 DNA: TGTGCCAGCAGTAACCGGGACAGGGGTGAGCAGTTCTTC

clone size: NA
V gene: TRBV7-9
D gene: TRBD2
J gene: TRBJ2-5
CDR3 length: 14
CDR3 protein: CASSRLAGVETQYF
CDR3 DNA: TGTGCCAGCAGCCGACTAGCGGGAGTAGAGACCCAGTACTTC

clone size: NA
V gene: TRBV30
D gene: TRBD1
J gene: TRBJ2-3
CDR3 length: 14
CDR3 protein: CAWAGGSFVDTQYF
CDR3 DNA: TGTGCCTGGGCAGGGGGCTCGTTTGTAGATACGCAGTATTTT

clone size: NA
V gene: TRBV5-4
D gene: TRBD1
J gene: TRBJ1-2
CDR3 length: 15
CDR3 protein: CASSLSGGFGYGYPF
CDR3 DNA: TGTGCCAGCAGCTTGTCAGGGGGCTTCGGCTATGGCTACCCCTTC

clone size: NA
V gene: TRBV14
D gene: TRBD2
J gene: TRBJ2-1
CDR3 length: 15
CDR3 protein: CASSSLAGVYNEQFF
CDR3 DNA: TGTGCCAGCAGCTCCCTAGCGGGAGTCTACAATGAGCAGTTCTTC

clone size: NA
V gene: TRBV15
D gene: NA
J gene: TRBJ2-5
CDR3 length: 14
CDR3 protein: CATSRQGGQETQYF
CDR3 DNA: TGTGCCACCAGCAGACAGGGTGGCCAAGAGACCCAGTACTTC

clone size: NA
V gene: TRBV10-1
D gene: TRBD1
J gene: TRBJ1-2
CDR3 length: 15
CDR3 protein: CASSDRPRGQGHYTF
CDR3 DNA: TGCGCCAGCAGTGACCGACCCCGAGGACAGGGGCACTACACCTTC

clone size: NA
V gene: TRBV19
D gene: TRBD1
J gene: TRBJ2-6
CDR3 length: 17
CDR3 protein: CASSDRTGGSGANVLTF
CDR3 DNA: TGTGCCAGTAGTGACCGGACAGGGGGCTCTGGGGCCAACGTCCTGACTTTC